The 28 T cell receptor beta chains listed next were all sequenced from one sample in a study of post-analysis software for immune sequencing data. Study-wide results and caveats: The five TRBV segments detected at higher frequency in patients than in controls included TRBV5-6, TRBV5-1 and TRBV20-1.

Their antigen targets remain unknown. The TCR beta cDNA libraries contained unique molecular identifiers. TCRdb analysed the PCR reads with MiXCR anew, one entry per CDR3 protein. Of around 190,000 distinct CDR3 sequences listed, over 25% were seen once; the top ten hold more than 3%. The sequencing sample was made of blood. The receptor source for this set is a girl aged 2-17 years with multiple sclerosis.

This clonotype was detected only a few times. Here the CDR3 reads CASSVGQGSGEQYF. In DNA form, the CDR3 reads TGCGCCAGCAGCGTAGGACAGGGGTCGGGCGAGCAGTACTTC. The chain uses TRBV5-1 and TRBJ2-7; 9 bases fit TRBD1. This CDR3 is built from 14 residues. V lost 4 bases and J lost 6; bases outside the gene matches: 8. The V gene's germline CDR1 is SGHRS and CDR2 YFSETQ.

This clonotype was picked up many times. The chain carries TRBV27 and TRBJ2-1, with 9 bases that match TRBD2. Losses at the gene ends were 2 bases for V and 2 bases for J; bases not matched to a gene: 4. CDR3 length equals 16 residues. Germline CDR1 is MNHEY and CDR2 is SMNVEV (reference sequence). This CDR3 is CASSLSAGGTYNEQFF. Here the CDR3 DNA reads TGTGCCAGCAGTTTAAGTGCGGGAGGGACCTACAATGAGCAGTTCTTC.

The chain has TRBV7-9 and TRBJ2-7; D not resolved. V shed 4 bases and J shed 6 bases, with 7 bases lying between them. Germline CDR1 and CDR2: SEHNR and FQNEAQ (reference sequence). The CDR3 extends over 11 amino acids. The CDR3 is CASSSGCEQYF. The CDR3 bases are TGTGCCAGCAGCTCCGGTTGCGAGCAGTACTTC. The full variable domain, its missing parts supplied by reference TRBV7-9 and TRBJ2-7, is DTGVSQNPRHKITKRGQNVTFRCDPISEHNRLYWYRQTLGQGPEFLTYFQNEAQLEKSRLLSDRFSAERPKGSFSTLEIQRTEQGDSAMYLCASSSGCEQYFGPGTRLTVT.

This clonotype was observed at least ten times. V and J are TRBV7-9 and TRBJ2-1, with D possibly being TRBD2 (6 bases). The V and J ends lost 5 bases and 0 bases respectively, with 14 bases between them. Per germline, CDR1 SEHNR and CDR2 FQNEAQ (reference sequence). The CDR3 spans 16 residues. CDR3 region: CASSPPAGSSYNEQFF. In nucleotides, the CDR3 is TGTGCCAGCAGCCCCCCGGCGGGGAGCTCCTACAATGAGCAGTTCTTC.

The genes are TRBV7-9 and TRBJ2-1; D is undetermined. This CDR3 spans 13 amino acids. Germline V gene data show CDR1 as SEHNR and CDR2 as FQNEAQ (reference sequence). V was cut by 1 base and J by 10 bases, with 11 bases left in between. In DNA form, the CDR3 reads TGTGCCAGCAGCTTAGAGGGCGGCCCCGAGCAGTTCTTC. The encoded protein is CASSLEGGPEQFF.

There are many counts of this clonotype. The chain uses TRBV20-1 and TRBJ2-3; TRBD2 agrees at 10 bases. V lost 5 bases and J lost 1; bases outside the gene matches: 6. The germline V gene has CDR1 DFQATT and CDR2 SNEGSKA (reference sequence). This CDR3 comprises 15 residues. In DNA, the CDR3 is TGCAGTGCTTACCCTAGCGGGGGTCGCACAGATACGCAGTATTTT. Translated, it gives CSAYPSGGRTDTQYF.

In regard to this clonotype: The junction does not match germline at one end; this may be a read error. The chain employs TRBV2 and TRBJ1-4; no definite D call. The CDR3 loop spans 15 amino acids. Germline V gene data show CDR1 as SNHLY and CDR2 as FYNNEI. The CDR3 region is CASSEEGGTTEKLFF. The CDR3 DNA reads TGTGCCAGCAGTGAAGAGGGAGGTACTACTGAAAAACTGTTTTTT.

J is TRBJ1-1 and V is TRBV10-2; D remains ambiguous. Trimming removed 2 bases from V and 0 bases from J, with 7 bases in between. Germline V gene sequence: CDR1 WSHSY, CDR2 SAAADI. There are 14 residues in the CDR3. The CDR3 region has the DNA TGCGCCAGCAGTGAGCGGGCGGTGAACACTGAAGCTTTCTTT. Amino acid sequence: CASSERAVNTEAFF.

The chain links TRBV9 to TRBJ2-7, with D unresolved. Looked up from germline, CDR1 is SGDLS and CDR2 is YYNGEE. Trimming took 4 bases from V and 2 from J, leaving 13 bases between them. This CDR3 has 14 residues. CDR3 amino acids: CASSPQTVTYEQYF. Here the CDR3 DNA reads TGTGCCAGCAGCCCACAGACCGTTACCTACGAGCAGTACTTC.

The chain links TRBV28 to TRBJ2-1, with 7 bases fitting TRBD1. Looked up from germline, CDR1 is MDHEN and CDR2 is SYDVKM. V was pared by 6 bases and J by 4 bases, with 9 bases of the junction left unmatched. CDR3 length equals 15 residues. The CDR3: CASREDRAEYNEQFF. The CDR3 DNA sequence: TGTGCCAGCAGAGAAGACAGGGCCGAATACAATGAGCAGTTCTTC.

Details on this clonotype: A much larger clone sits a single nucleotide away, making a read error possible. V gene TRBV5-1 combines with J gene TRBJ2-5, with D perhaps assigned TRBD1 or TRBD2 (5 bases each). Germline CDR1 is SGHRS and CDR2 is YFSETQ. The length of the CDR3 is 14 residues. The germline V and J ends were trimmed by 5 bases and 5 bases, with 16 bases remaining between them. This chain's CDR3 is CASSSSGRGETQYF. The CDR3, as DNA: TGCGCCAGCAGTTCATCGGGGCGAGGCGAGACCCAGTACTTC. The full variable domain, completed using reference TRBV5-1 and TRBJ2-5, is KAGVTQTPRYLIKTRGQQVTLSCSPISGHRSVSWYQQTPGQGLQFLFEYFSETQRNKGNFPGRFSGRQFSNSRSEMNVSTLELGDSALYLCASSSSGRGETQYFGPGTRLLVL.

This chain uses TRBV20-1 with TRBJ1-1; the D is unclear. The V end lost 0 bases, the J end lost 6 bases, and 8 bases lay between the germline ends. Germline V lookup: CDR1 DFQATT, CDR2 SNEGSKA (reference sequence). CDR3 length equals 12 residues. The CDR3 DNA follows: TGCAGTGCTAGAGATCGGATGGCTGAAGCTTTCTTT. Its protein product is CSARDRMAEAFF.

The chain recombines TRBV4-1 with TRBJ1-1, with 7 bases matching TRBD1. Germline trimming cut 1 base from V and 11 bases from J; bases unmatched to any gene: 1. CDR3 length: 11 residues. Germline-derived CDR1 and CDR2 are MGHRA and YSYEKL. CDR3 sequence: CASSQGRGAFF. The DNA for the CDR3 is TGCGCCAGCAGCCAAGGCAGGGGGGCTTTCTTT.

As concerns this clonotype: A much larger clone is a single base away; this may be a read error. The genes are TRBV7-2 and TRBJ2-3; D is unclear. Germline CDR1 is SGHTA and CDR2 is FQGNSA. This CDR3 comprises 13 residues. Trimming shortened V by 4 bases and J by 2 bases, and 7 bases separated the two germline ends. The CDR3 here is CASSSSITDTQYF. Here the CDR3 DNA reads TGTGCCAGCAGCTCATCGATCACAGATACGCAGTATTTT.

This clonotype was observed at least ten times. The chain has TRBV4-1 and TRBJ1-6; a weak D match, TRBD1 (5 bases). V was cut by 2 bases and J by 10 bases, with 9 bases left in between. Looked up from germline, CDR1 is MGHRA and CDR2 is YSYEKL. The CDR3 loop spans 13 amino acids. CDR3 in DNA: TGCGCCAGCAGCCAACAGGGTTACTCACCCCTCCACTTT. It encodes CASSQQGYSPLHF.

As concerns this clonotype: One end of the junction varies from germline; a read error may be responsible. The V gene is TRBV4-1, the J gene TRBJ2-2, with 11 bases matching TRBD2. This CDR3 has 17 amino acids. Germline CDR1 reads MGHRA; CDR2 reads YSYEKL. CDR3: CASSRQLAGVSTGERFF. CDR3 coding DNA: TGCGCCAGCAGCCGCCAACTAGCGGGAGTTAGCACCGGGGAGCGGTTTTTT.

This clonotype occurred many times. The chain has TRBV15 and TRBJ1-2, with TRBD1 as a possible D gene (5 bases). The length of the CDR3 is 13 residues. Germline V gene data show CDR1 as LNHNV and CDR2 as YYDKDF (reference sequence). V lost 4 bases to trimming and J lost 5 bases, with 11 bases between them. Here the CDR3 DNA reads TGTGCCACCAGCAACCAAGAGGGGTATGGCTACACCTTC. Its protein product is CATSNQEGYGYTF.

A note on this clonotype: This sequence may be a read error, since a much larger clone differs from it by one base. The chain carries TRBV29-1 and TRBJ2-3, with 9 bases fitting TRBD1. V lost 6 bases and J lost 8; bases outside the gene matches: 12. This CDR3 has 14 amino acids. Germline V gives CDR1 SQVTM, CDR2 ANQGSEA. The CDR3 loop reads CSVCRDRDVGTQYF. The CDR3 DNA follows: TGCAGCGTCTGCCGGGACAGGGATGTCGGTACGCAGTATTTT.

This clonotype was found many times. The rearrangement joins TRBV7-6 to TRBJ2-7; a weak D match, TRBD1 (6 bases). The CDR3 totals 15 residues. V was trimmed by 5 bases and J by 1 base, leaving 15 bases between them. The germline V gene encodes CDR1 SGHVS and CDR2 FNYEAQ. As DNA, the CDR3 is TGTGCCAGCAGCCCCTTCCACGGACAGTCCTACGAGCAGTACTTC. Its translation is CASSPFHGQSYEQYF.

This sequence joins TRBV7-8 and TRBJ2-2, with D maybe TRBD1 (6 bases). V shed 3 bases and J shed 4 bases, with 12 bases lying between them. Germline lookup yields CDR1 SGHVS and CDR2 FQNEAQ. The CDR3 has 15 residues. CDR3 sequence: CASSLTGMSTGELFF. The DNA of the CDR3 is TGTGCCAGCAGCTTGACAGGAATGAGCACCGGGGAGCTGTTTTTT.

This clonotype was observed at least ten times. The V and J genes are TRBV5-1 and TRBJ2-7; D is undetermined. CDR3 length equals 17 residues. V lost 0 bases and J lost 2, with 18 bases in between. Germline assignment: CDR1 SGHRS and CDR2 YFSETQ. CDR3 bases: TGCGCCAGCAGCTTGGGGGGTCTCAGTGACACTGCCTACGAGCAGTACTTC. This codes for CASSLGGLSDTAYEQYF.

This clonotype has at least ten counts. The chain employs TRBV7-8 and TRBJ2-7; 10 bases fit TRBD2. V was pared by 5 bases and J by 5 bases, with 6 bases of the junction left unmatched. The length of the CDR3 is 14 residues. Looked up from germline, CDR1 is SGHVS and CDR2 is FQNEAQ. CDR3 bases: TGTGCCAGCAGCCCCAATAGCGGGAGGAACGAGCAGTACTTC. It is translated as CASSPNSGRNEQYF.

The rearrangement uses TRBV6-1 and TRBJ1-1, with 7 bases lining up with TRBD1. With V trimmed by 6 bases and J by 0 bases, 4 bases remained unmatched. Germline-derived CDR1 and CDR2 are MNHNS and SASEGT. The CDR3 totals 14 residues. The CDR3 DNA follows: TGTGCCAGCAGACCGGGACAGCTGAACACTGAAGCTTTCTTT. Encoded protein: CASRPGQLNTEAFF.

The chain combines TRBV2 with TRBJ1-1; D is uncertain. Trimming removed 4 bases at V and 7 bases at J, with 4 bases between. Germline V CDR1 and CDR2: SNHLY, FYNNEI. The CDR3 length is 10 residues. In DNA, the CDR3 is TGTGCCAGCAGTGTAGGTGAAGCTTTCTTT. It is translated as CASSVGEAFF. The full variable domain, completed using reference TRBV2 and TRBJ1-1, is EPEVTQTPSHQVTQMGQEVILRCVPISNHLYFYWYRQILGQKVEFLVSFYNNEISEKSEIFDDQFSVERPDGSNFTLKIRSTKLEDSAMYFCASSVGEAFFGQGTRLTVV.

V and J are TRBV7-6 and TRBJ1-2; the D is unclear. The CDR3 runs to 12 residues. CDR1 SGHVS and CDR2 FNYEAQ come from the germline V gene. Between the trimmed V and J ends, which lost 5 bases and 3 bases, there was a span of 7 bases. The CDR3 sequence: CASSQTDYGYTF. The CDR3 bases are TGTGCCAGCAGCCAGACGGACTATGGCTACACCTTC.

This clonotype has just a few counts. J is TRBJ2-2 and V is TRBV4-1; 10 positions match TRBD1. The CDR3 sequence is 17 residues long. Trimming removed 2 bases from V and 3 bases from J; junction bases left unmatched: 6. Germline CDR1 is MGHRA and CDR2 is YSYEKL. The CDR3 spells CASSQRQGARDTGELFF. Here the CDR3 DNA reads TGCGCCAGCAGCCAACGACAGGGGGCGCGAGACACCGGGGAGCTGTTTTTT.

Of note for this clonotype: A much larger clone lies one base from this, so it may be a read error. This rearrangement joins TRBV12-3 or TRBV12-4 to TRBJ2-3; 8 positions agree with TRBD2. This CDR3 has 15 amino acids. J gave up 11 bases and V 7 bases, and 17 bases lay outside the gene matches. CDR3 DNA sequence: TGTGCCAGCACTATCCCGGGACTAGAGAGGGGTATGCAGTATTTT. Its translation: CASTIPGLERGMQYF.

Many counts were recorded for this clonotype. The J gene is TRBJ2-7, the V gene TRBV29-1, with 11 bases matching TRBD1. Germline values: CDR1 SQVTM, CDR2 ANQGSEA. V was clipped by 1 base and J by 6 bases; unmatched bases: 2. There are 13 residues in the CDR3. This CDR3 reads CSVEGTGGGEQYF. The CDR3 coding sequence is TGCAGCGTTGAAGGGACAGGGGGCGGCGAGCAGTACTTC.